Following are 15 T cell receptor beta chains from one sample sequenced in a study of T cell repertoires in cytomegalovirus infection. In TCRdb, the reads were re-called with MiXCR into one record per CDR3 protein. The sample records around 900,000 distinct CDR3 sequences, less than 35% being singletons. Their specific antigens are unknown. Material: cultured CD8+ T cells from PBMCs, obtained from culture after CMV antigen stimulation. These TCRs come from a human donor in good health (CMV status not recorded). Some clones in this sample may be carry-over from other donors' samples.

This rearrangement joins TRBV11-2 to TRBJ1-2; the D is unclear. V lost 2 bases and J 2 bases, leaving 15 bases between the germline ends. This CDR3 contains 16 residues. The germline V gene encodes CDR1 SGHAT and CDR2 FQNNGV. In DNA form, the CDR3 reads TGTGCCAGCAGCTTACGGTATCTCGACACCAACTATGGCTACACCTTC. Its translation is CASSLRYLDTNYGYTF.

The chain links TRBV5-5 to TRBJ2-7, with a tentative D call TRBD2 (6 bases). Germline V lookup: CDR1 SGHKS, CDR2 YYEKEE (reference sequence). V was pared by 4 bases and J by 1 base, with 12 bases between. CDR3 size: 14 residues. CDR3 protein: CASSGGLSSYEQYV. The CDR3 DNA sequence: TGTGCCAGCAGCGGGGGACTGTCTTCCTACGAGCAGTACGTC.

This clonotype was counted between two and nine times. J is TRBJ2-7 and V is TRBV12-3 or TRBV12-4; D ambiguous. The CDR3 length is 15 residues. V shed 4 bases and J shed 2 bases, with 15 bases lying between them. CDR3 in DNA: TGTGCCAGCAGTTCCATGGCAGCTCGTACCTACGAGCAGTACTTC. Translation gives CASSSMAARTYEQYF.

This chain joins TRBV28 and TRBJ2-7; TRBD2 aligns across 8 bases. Losses at the gene ends were 6 bases for V and 4 bases for J; bases not matched to a gene: 8. This CDR3 has 14 residues. The germline CDR1 and CDR2 sequences are MDHEN and SYDVKM. The CDR3 loop reads CASSRGGDWYEQYV. The CDR3 bases are TGTGCCAGCAGCCGGGGGGGGGATTGGTACGAGCAGTACGTC.

The chain links TRBV12-3 or TRBV12-4 to TRBJ2-1; 9 positions agree with TRBD1. Trimming removed 6 bases from V and 7 bases from J; junction bases left unmatched: 4. This CDR3 has 13 amino acids. CDR3 protein: CASRRTGVNEQFF. The CDR3 bases are TGTGCCAGCAGACGGACAGGGGTAAATGAGCAGTTCTTC.

The V call is TRBV6-2 or TRBV6-3, the J call TRBJ2-7; the D is unclear. V gave up 2 bases and J gave up 3 bases, with 8 bases separating them. CDR1 is MNHEY and CDR2 is SVGEGT in the germline V gene. This CDR3 contains 13 residues. CDR3 sequence (DNA): TGTGCCAGCAGTTACGGCTTAGTCTACGAGCAGTACGTC. Translating it yields CASSYGLVYEQYV.

This chain connects TRBV7-9 to TRBJ1-1; possible D gene TRBD1, 6 bases. The germline V gene has CDR1 SEHNR and CDR2 FQNEAQ (reference sequence). The CDR3 has 14 amino acids. Trimming pared 3 bases from V and 1 base from J, leaving 9 bases between. As DNA, the CDR3 is TGTGCCAGCAGCTTTTGGACAGAGAACACTGAAGCTTTCTTT. This gives the protein CASSFWTENTEAFF.

This clonotype was observed a few times. The rearrangement links TRBV4-3 to TRBJ2-5; D is possibly TRBD1 or TRBD2 (6 bases each). CDR1 and CDR2 from the germline V gene are LGHNA and YSLEER. V was cut by 0 bases and J by 5 bases, with 13 bases left in between. This CDR3 has 15 residues. CDR3 amino acids: CASSQERGAGETQYF. The DNA of the CDR3 is TGCGCCAGCAGCCAAGAGAGGGGGGCCGGCGAGACCCAGTACTTC.

This clonotype came up a few times. The genes are TRBV4-3 and TRBJ2-2; D remains ambiguous. Trimming took 2 bases from V and 2 from J, leaving 9 bases between them. Germline values: CDR1 LGHNA, CDR2 YSLEER. The CDR3 extends over 15 amino acids. The DNA for the CDR3 is TGCGCCAGCAGCCAAAGACTTGGAAACACCGGGGAGCTGTTTTTT. Its translation is CASSQRLGNTGELFF.

The V and J genes are TRBV11-2 and TRBJ2-1, with D tentatively TRBD1 (5 bases). V was pared by 1 base and J by 2 bases, with 12 bases between. Germline V CDR1 and CDR2: SGHAT, FQNNGV. The CDR3 totals 16 residues. CDR3 nucleotide sequence: TGTGCCAGCAGCTTAGGGGGCAGGAGCGCCTACAATGAGCAGTTCTTC. Protein: CASSLGGRSAYNEQFF.

The CDR3 DNA follows: TGTGCCAGTAGTATTATCGCGCCGAACACCGGGGAGCTGTTTTTT. Its translation: CASSIIAPNTGELFF. V usage is TRBV19 and J usage is TRBJ2-2; unclear D gene. The length of the CDR3 is 15 residues. Germline CDR1 reads LNHDA; CDR2 reads SQIVND (reference sequence). The ends were cut back, 3 bases at V and 0 bases at J, with 8 bases in the middle.

In the case of this clonotype: This may come from a read error, since a much larger clone is one base off. This chain links TRBV7-2 with TRBJ2-1; TRBD1 agrees at 9 bases. V dropped 5 bases and J dropped 5; count of bases not matched to a gene: 7. The V gene's germline CDR1 is SGHTA and CDR2 FQGNSA. The length of the CDR3 is 15 residues. The CDR3 DNA reads TGTACCAGCAGCCCAGGACAGGGGCGAAACAATGAGCAGTTCTTC. It is translated as CTSSPGQGRNNEQFF.

The table lists this clonotype with a few counts. In this CDR3 the conserved last residue, phenylalanine or tryptophan, is missing, so a read error is likely. The chain carries TRBV28 and TRBJ2-2; D is undetermined. V dropped 7 bases and J dropped 2 bases, with 5 bases sitting between them. The CDR3 has 12 amino acids. Germline CDR1 reads MDHEN; CDR2 reads SYDVKM. The CDR3 sequence is CASMGNTGELFS. As DNA, the CDR3 is TGTGCCAGCATGGGAAACACCGGGGAGCTGTTTTCT.

This clonotype was counted only a few times. The V and J genes are TRBV27 and TRBJ1-1; D gene ambiguous. This CDR3 contains 13 residues. The germline gives CDR1 MNHEY, CDR2 SMNVEV (reference sequence). The V end was cut by 7 bases, the J end by 0 bases, with 9 bases between. The CDR3 coding sequence is TGTGCCAGCAAGCCGAACCTGAACACTGAAGCTTTCTTT. The encoded protein is CASKPNLNTEAFF.

V usage is TRBV20-1 and J usage is TRBJ2-1, with 13 positions matching TRBD2. Germline V gene sequence: CDR1 DFQATT, CDR2 SNEGSKA (reference sequence). This CDR3 region has 18 residues. V lost 5 bases, J lost 4 bases, and 14 bases stayed unmatched. CDR3 sequence reads: CSAGTSGEVTLPYNEQFF. The CDR3 DNA reads TGCAGTGCTGGGACTAGCGGGGAAGTCACACTCCCTTACAATGAGCAGTTCTTC.